The rows below give T cell receptor beta chains drawn from one sample of a study of cytomegalovirus exposure and HLA in healthy donors. Sequenced by immunoSEQ multiplex PCR; TCRdb stores in-frame clones only, minus some. The sample consists of approximately 140,000 clones, around 79% of them appearing once. The sequencing sample was made of PBMCs. Receptors originate from a woman aged 40 to 50 in good health and CMV-seropositive. CDR3s include the opening cysteine and the closing phenylalanine or tryptophan. A D gene is named only where the DNA matches it firmly. A row's size may be missing; if present it is once, few, many or a size class.

j_gene	v_gene	abundance	d_gene	CDR3aa	CDR3nt
TRBJ1-1	TRBV6-6	once	-	CASSYPGQGGQAFF	TGTGCCAGCAGTTACCCGGGGCAGGGAGGACAAGCTTTCTTT
TRBJ2-1	TRBV29-1	-	-	CSAGTLVGNEQFF	TGCAGCGCGGGGACTTTGGTAGGGAATGAGCAGTTCTTC
TRBJ2-7	TRBV30	once	-	CAWSADYISYEQYF	TGTGCCTGGAGTGCGGACTATATCTCCTACGAGCAGTACTTC
TRBJ1-5	TRBV18	-	-	CASSPSGLYNQPQHF	TGTGCCAGCTCACCATCCGGACTCTACAATCAGCCCCAGCATTTT
TRBJ2-2	TRBV4-1	-	-	CASSPRESLPYANTGELFF	TGCGCCAGCAGCCCCCGGGAATCGCTACCTTACGCGAACACCGGGGAGCTGTTTTTT
TRBJ2-3	TRBV7-6	-	TRBD1	CASSPGTGITDTQYF	TGTGCCAGCAGCCCCGGGACAGGGATCACAGATACGCAGTATTTT
TRBJ1-2	TRBV5-6	-	-	CASSFQTASPYGYTF	TGTGCCAGCAGCTTCCAGACAGCCTCGCCCTATGGCTACACCTTC
TRBJ2-7	TRBV13	-	-	CASSLAPPGLQMYEQYF	TGTGCCAGCAGCTTAGCCCCCCCAGGCTTACAGATGTACGAGCAGTACTTC
TRBJ1-1	TRBV28	-	-	CASITPAGNTEAFF	TGTGCCAGCATCACCCCCGCGGGGAACACTGAAGCTTTCTTT
TRBJ1-2	TRBV2	few	-	CASSEMLRGGYGYTF	TGTGCCAGCAGTGAAATGTTAAGGGGCGGCTATGGCTACACCTTC
TRBJ2-7	TRBV21-1	-	-	CASSKYSGGINEQYF	TGTGCCAGCAGCAAATACAGCGGGGGTATCAACGAGCAGTACTTC
TRBJ2-3	TRBV10-1	-	TRBD2	CASSDGTSDIDTQYF	TGCGCCAGCAGCGATGGGACTAGCGACATAGATACGCAGTATTTT
TRBJ2-2	TRBV7-3	-	-	CASSPGQIGELFF	TGTGCCAGCAGCCCCGGACAGATCGGGGAGCTGTTTTTT
TRBJ1-2	TRBV5-5	-	-	CASSLASEGRVYGYTF	TGTGCCAGCAGCTTGGCCTCGGAGGGGCGAGTATATGGCTACACCTTC
TRBJ1-4	TRBV12-1	-	-	CASSSSGTGDEKLFF	TGTGCCAGCAGCTCATCCGGGACAGGGGATGAAAAACTGTTTTTT
TRBJ1-1	TRBV19	-	-	CASSMTGITEAFF	TGTGCCAGTAGTATGACAGGTATCACTGAAGCTTTCTTT
TRBJ1-1	TRBV5-1	-	-	CASSTQRNTEAFF	TGCGCCAGCAGTACACAGAGGAACACTGAAGCTTTCTTT
TRBJ2-3	TRBV19	-	TRBD2	CASSIGLAGGLKSTDTQYF	TGTGCCAGTAGTATAGGACTAGCGGGGGGCTTAAAGTCAACAGATACGCAGTATTTT
TRBJ2-3	TRBV5-4	-	TRBD1	CASSADRGRDTQYF	TGTGCCAGCAGCGCGGACAGGGGACGAGATACGCAGTATTTT